The 16 T cell receptor beta chains reported below all come from one sample, sequenced in a study of human T cells and chemical hapten exposure. Time point given: patch test 3, about 24 weeks after DPC sensitization. Documented treatment: therapeutic diphenylcyclopropenone sensitization with weekly scalp DPC. Using its own MiXCR run on the RACE reads, TCRdb lists one record per CDR3 protein. The sample includes about 200,000 distinct CDR3 sequences, under 30% of them seen just once. The starting material was whole blood, obtained in connection with sensitization to the hapten diphenylcyclopropenone (DPC). These receptors were collected from a woman in her thirties or forties with alopecia areata. Some clones in this sample may be carry-over from other donors' samples.

This chain connects TRBV20-1 to TRBJ2-3; TRBD2 is a possible D gene (5 bases). V was trimmed by 1 base and J by 2 bases, leaving 10 bases between them. The CDR3 totals 14 residues. From germline, CDR1 is DFQATT and CDR2 SNEGSKA (reference sequence). The CDR3 spells CSARAGRDTDTQYF. The CDR3 DNA sequence: TGCAGTGCTAGAGCCGGACGGGACACAGATACGCAGTATTTT.

The chain links TRBV7-9 to TRBJ2-2; 8 nucleotides align to TRBD1. The V gene end was trimmed by 10 bases and the J gene end by 4 bases; junction bases not matched to a gene: 11. The CDR3 spans 15 residues. Germline CDR1 SEHNR, CDR2 FQNEAQ (reference sequence). The CDR3 DNA sequence: TGTGCCACCGGTTCCAGGGGGCCGGCCACCGGGGAGCTGTTTTTT. Translation gives CATGSRGPATGELFF.

This chain uses TRBV7-9 with TRBJ2-3, with a weak D call TRBD2 (5 bases). V gave up 7 bases and J gave up 0 bases, with 11 bases separating them. Germline lookup yields CDR1 SEHNR and CDR2 FQNEAQ (reference sequence). The CDR3 spans 14 residues. Here the CDR3 reads CASTSAVSTDTQYF. Here the CDR3 DNA reads TGTGCCAGCACCTCAGCGGTGAGCACAGATACGCAGTATTTT.

This clonotype turned up a few times. V is TRBV5-6 and J is TRBJ1-4; TRBD1 aligns across 9 bases. Germline V lookup: CDR1 SGHDT, CDR2 YYEEEE. The CDR3 spans 13 residues. V shed 3 bases and J 8 bases; nucleotides not matched to a gene: 2. The CDR3 sequence is CASSWGQGEKLFF. CDR3 DNA sequence: TGTGCCAGCAGCTGGGGACAGGGCGAAAAACTGTTTTTT.

This clonotype occurred a few times. This rearrangement joins TRBV6-5 to TRBJ1-2; TRBD1 matches at 7 bases. The germline gives CDR1 MNHEY, CDR2 SVGAGI. The CDR3 runs to 14 residues. The V and J ends lost 6 bases and 4 bases, in that order; junction bases with no gene match: 8. Here the CDR3 DNA reads TGTGCCAGCAGCACCCACAGGGGTGCCTATGGCTACACCTTC. Amino acid sequence: CASSTHRGAYGYTF.

CDR3 protein: CASSTPGQGEPQHF. DNA for the CDR3: TGTGCCAGCAGTACCCCGGGACAGGGGGAGCCCCAGCATTTT. The genes are TRBV28 and TRBJ1-5; TRBD1 matches at 11 bases. This CDR3 has 14 residues. Trimming removed 5 bases from V and 8 bases from J; junction bases left unmatched: 5. CDR1 is MDHEN, CDR2 SYDVKM, per germline.

This clonotype was seen a handful of times. The J gene is TRBJ1-4, the V gene TRBV7-9; D is ambiguous. The length of the CDR3 is 14 residues. V was cut by 5 bases and J by 8 bases, with 15 bases left in between. CDR1 is SEHNR and CDR2 is FQNEAQ in the germline V gene (reference sequence). CDR3 nucleotides: TGTGCCAGCAGCCCAGGAAGGGAGGAAGAAAAACTGTTTTTT. Its protein product is CASSPGREEEKLFF.

The J gene is TRBJ2-1, the V gene TRBV6-2 or TRBV6-3; the match to TRBD2 covers 13 bases. Germline CDR1 reads MNHEY; CDR2 reads SVGEGT. The CDR3 totals 18 residues. The ends lost 6 bases at V and 0 bases at J; junction bases unmatched: 8. CDR3 nucleotide sequence: TGTGCCAGCAGCCCTCGGACTAGCGGGAGAAGCTCCTACAATGAGCAGTTCTTC. Amino acid sequence: CASSPRTSGRSSYNEQFF.

This chain connects TRBV29-1 to TRBJ2-5; D is possibly TRBD1 (6 bases). The V and J ends lost 5 bases and 0 bases respectively, with 13 bases between them. The V gene's germline CDR1 is SQVTM and CDR2 ANQGSEA. The CDR3 contains 14 residues. The CDR3 DNA reads TGCAGCGTTAAGCCTACAGGGAACCAAGAGACCCAGTACTTC. It translates to CSVKPTGNQETQYF.

The sample holds a few counts of this clonotype. This rearrangement joins TRBV3-1 to TRBJ2-7; TRBD1 agrees at 8 bases. The CDR3 is 16 residues long. In germline, CDR1 is LGHDT, CDR2 YNNKEL (reference sequence). Trimming removed 1 base from V and 6 bases from J; junction bases left unmatched: 11. For the CDR3, the DNA is TGTGCCAGCAGCCAAGGCTACCAGGGGGCGCTGGGCGAGCAGTACTTC. This encodes CASSQGYQGALGEQYF.

This clonotype was seen a few times. The rearrangement links TRBV2 to TRBJ1-6; weak D call: TRBD1 (5 bases). Trimming stripped 6 bases from V and 13 bases from J, with 16 bases between. CDR1 SNHLY and CDR2 FYNNEI come from the germline V gene. This CDR3 region has 13 residues. The CDR3 protein is CASSSGDGGPLHF. The CDR3 region has the DNA TGTGCCAGCAGCTCTGGGGACGGCGGCCCCCTCCACTTT.

The chain is built from TRBV30 and TRBJ2-5; 11 positions match TRBD2. Trimming at V came to 3 bases and at J to 0 bases, leaving 6 bases not matched to a gene. CDR1 is GTSNPN, CDR2 SVGIG, per germline (reference sequence). The CDR3 length is 16 residues. CDR3 in DNA: TGTGCCTGGAGACTAGCGGGAGTACGGCACCAAGAGACCCAGTACTTC. It translates to CAWRLAGVRHQETQYF. The entire variable domain, with the rest obtained from reference TRBV30 and TRBJ2-5, is as follows: SQTIHQWPATLVQPVGSPLSLECTVEGTSNPNLYWYRQAAGRGLQLLFYSVGIGQISSEVPQNLSASRPQDRQFILSSKKLLLSDSGFYLCAWRLAGVRHQETQYFGPGTRLLVL.

This clonotype was counted only a few times. J is TRBJ2-2 and V is TRBV29-1; TRBD1 aligns across 12 bases. J was trimmed by 8 bases and V by 6 bases; bases with no gene match: 10. Germline assignment: CDR1 SQVTM and CDR2 ANQGSEA. The CDR3 runs 15 residues. CDR3 in DNA: TGCAGCGTGTCCGGGACAGGGGGCTTTGGAGGGGAGCTGTTTTTT. This encodes CSVSGTGGFGGELFF.

The chain carries TRBV20-1 and TRBJ2-1, with D perhaps matching TRBD2 (6 bases). CDR1 is DFQATT, CDR2 SNEGSKA, per germline (reference sequence). CDR3 length: 16 residues. V shed 0 bases and J shed 4 bases, with 16 bases lying between them. Here the CDR3 DNA reads TGCAGTGCTAGAGATCCTAGCGAGAGGTATTACAATGAGCAGTTCTTC. Its protein product is CSARDPSERYYNEQFF.

The chain has TRBV5-1 and TRBJ2-7; the D gene could be TRBD1 or TRBD2 (5 bases each). The CDR3 is 15 residues long. The V end was cut by 4 bases, the J end by 1 base, with 15 bases between. Germline V gene data show CDR1 as SGHRS and CDR2 as YFSETQ. This CDR3 is CASSQNPGPSYEQYF. The CDR3, as DNA: TGCGCCAGCAGCCAAAACCCGGGACCTTCCTACGAGCAGTACTTC.

A note on this clonotype: A read error is likely, as this CDR3 ends without the conserved phenylalanine or tryptophan. The DNA is left out, because the CDR3 cannot be placed on it with certainty; the CDR3 is given as TCRdb lists it. The CDR3 sequence is CASSLSWGPPRLD. This chain uses TRBV5-6 with TRBJ1-1; the table assigns TRBD1, which was not confirmed against the DNA. Germline CDR1 SGHDT, CDR2 YYEEEE. The CDR3 is 13 amino acids long, termini counted.